Shown below are 32 T cell receptor beta chains from a single sample sequenced in a study of blood T cell repertoires in COVID-19. Here immunoSEQ multiplex PCR was the method, and the copy in TCRdb shows in-frame clones only, minus some. The profile covers under 300,000 clones, with roughly 80% appearing a single time and around 3.5% taken by the ten largest. Specimen: peripheral blood. These receptor sequences come from a woman aged 18-35 years with acute or convalescent COVID-19.

The rearrangement joins TRBV11-3 to TRBJ2-1; TRBD2 is a possible D gene (6 bases). V shed 1 base and J shed 0 bases, with 16 bases lying between them. The CDR3 has 18 amino acids. Looked up from germline, CDR1 is SGHNT and CDR2 is YENEEA. For the CDR3, the DNA is TGTGCCAGCAGCTTAGGGGCCGCCCGGGAGAGCTCCTACAATGAGCAGTTCTTC. Its protein product is CASSLGAARESSYNEQFF.

The chain couples TRBV29-1 to TRBJ2-4, with TRBD2 identical over 10 bases. The length of the CDR3 is 16 residues. V lost 0 bases to trimming and J lost 3 bases; unmatched junction nucleotides: 5. Germline values: CDR1 SQVTM, CDR2 ANQGSEA. The CDR3 sequence: CSVEDPLAGGKNIQYF. The CDR3 nucleotides are TGCAGCGTTGAAGATCCGTTAGCGGGGGGCAAAAACATTCAGTACTTC.

V and J are TRBV19 and TRBJ2-1, with TRBD2 as a possible D gene (6 bases). The CDR3 loop spans 13 amino acids. V was trimmed by 9 bases and J by 6 bases, leaving 15 bases between them. Per germline, CDR1 LNHDA and CDR2 SQIVND (reference sequence). The CDR3 sequence: CASSPIAANEQFF. The CDR3 DNA follows: TGTGCCAGCAGCCCCATAGCGGCCAATGAGCAGTTCTTC.

The rearrangement links TRBV5-4 to TRBJ2-2; 9 bases map to TRBD2. Trimming took 3 bases from V and 6 from J; bases not matched to a gene: 6. This CDR3 is 15 amino acids long. The germline V gene has CDR1 SGHNT and CDR2 YYREEE (reference sequence). The CDR3 coding sequence is TGTGCCAGCAGCTCGGGACTAGCCTCAGCCGGGGAGCTGTTTTTT. Translated: CASSSGLASAGELFF.

The V call is TRBV6-4, the J call TRBJ2-1; 8 bases agree with TRBD2. Trimming removed 6 bases from V and 2 bases from J; junction bases left unmatched: 6. This CDR3 region has 15 residues. Germline CDR1 reads MRHNA; CDR2 reads SNTAGT. CDR3 region: CASSPRGGPYNEQFF. The CDR3 DNA follows: TGTGCCAGCAGCCCCCGGGGGGGGCCCTACAATGAGCAGTTCTTC.

The CDR3 protein is CASREQATGLYEQYF. The CDR3 region has the DNA TGTGCCAGCAGGGAACAGGCGACTGGGCTTTACGAGCAGTACTTC. This chain joins TRBV7-2 and TRBJ2-7; the D gene is possibly TRBD1 (5 bases). The germline V gene has CDR1 SGHTA and CDR2 FQGNSA. V lost 6 bases, J lost 4 bases, and 19 bases lay in between. The CDR3 runs 15 residues.

The rearrangement links TRBV2 to TRBJ2-2, with TRBD1 identical over 8 bases. The V and J ends lost 10 bases and 6 bases, in that order; junction bases with no gene match: 10. CDR1 is SNHLY, CDR2 FYNNEI, per germline. The CDR3 is 14 residues long. CDR3 DNA: TGTGCCACGCATACAGGGGGTATTCCCGGGGAGCTGTTTTTT. The encoded protein is CATHTGGIPGELFF.

This chain connects TRBV6-2 or TRBV6-3 to TRBJ2-1, with D perhaps matching TRBD2 (6 bases). This CDR3 is 16 amino acids long. Germline CDR1 reads MNHEY; CDR2 reads SVGEGT. V gave up 2 bases and J gave up 0 bases, with 11 bases separating them. CDR3 amino acids: CASSYGLASSYNEQFF. CDR3 coding DNA: TGTGCCAGCAGTTACGGGCTAGCGAGCTCCTACAATGAGCAGTTCTTC.

This clone has only a few counts. CDR3 DNA: TGTGCCAGCAGTACGTTGGGGGGGTCCGGCGAGCAGTACTTC. It yields the protein CASSTLGGSGEQYF. The chain joins TRBV2 to TRBJ2-7; 7 nucleotides match TRBD2. Per the germline V gene, CDR1 is SNHLY and CDR2 is FYNNEI. This CDR3 has 14 residues. Trimming cost V 5 bases and J 6 bases; bases outside gene matches: 10.

This chain joins TRBV13 and TRBJ2-2; 11 nucleotides agree with TRBD2. The V segment lost 2 bases and the J segment 4 bases; nucleotides outside the gene matches: 3. The germline gives CDR1 PRHDT, CDR2 FYEKMQ (reference sequence). The CDR3 spans 16 residues. CDR3 in amino acids: CASSLSLAGGTGELFF. CDR3 in DNA: TGTGCCAGCAGCTTATCTCTAGCGGGAGGCACCGGGGAGCTGTTTTTT.

This chain links TRBV12-3 or TRBV12-4 with TRBJ2-2; D unclear. V gave up 6 bases and J gave up 4 bases, with 3 bases separating them. The CDR3 is 11 amino acids. This chain's CDR3 is CASSFTGELFF. CDR3 DNA sequence: TGTGCCAGCAGCTTCACCGGGGAGCTGTTTTTT.

This clone was found once. The rearrangement links TRBV15 to TRBJ2-7, with 12 bases lining up with TRBD2. Germline V gives CDR1 LNHNV, CDR2 YYDKDF (reference sequence). Trimming removed 5 bases from V and 2 bases from J; junction bases left unmatched: 4. The CDR3 consists of 15 residues. The CDR3 spells CATSSRTSGAYEQYF. CDR3 DNA sequence: TGTGCCACCAGCTCCCGGACTAGCGGGGCCTACGAGCAGTACTTC.

The V gene is TRBV20-1, the J gene TRBJ2-1, with 10 bases matching TRBD2. Trimming removed 3 bases from V and 8 bases from J; junction bases left unmatched: 16. The germline V gene encodes CDR1 DFQATT and CDR2 SNEGSKA (reference sequence). This CDR3 comprises 17 residues. In nucleotides, the CDR3 is TGCAGTGCTAGTCCCCTCCTAGCGGGAGTCCCCAGGCATGAGCAGTTCTTC. Residues: CSASPLLAGVPRHEQFF.

The chain couples TRBV5-6 to TRBJ1-1; D not certain. Trimming pared 1 base from V and 7 bases from J, leaving 11 bases between. The CDR3 consists of 13 residues. Germline values: CDR1 SGHDT, CDR2 YYEEEE. Here the CDR3 DNA reads TGTGCCAGCAGCTTGTTTTGGCGGAATGAAGCTTTCTTT. Its translation is CASSLFWRNEAFF.

The rearrangement joins TRBV11-1 to TRBJ1-3; 8 nucleotides line up with TRBD1. This CDR3 contains 14 residues. Trimming cost V 8 bases and J 0 bases; bases outside gene matches: 3. Germline-derived CDR1 and CDR2 are SGHAT and FQDESV (reference sequence). The CDR3 protein is CASGQGDSGNTIYF. CDR3 DNA: TGTGCCAGCGGACAGGGCGACTCTGGAAACACCATATATTTT.

The rearrangement uses TRBV24-1 and TRBJ2-2; the D gene is possibly TRBD1 (5 bases). Trimming left V 1 base short and J 3 bases short, with 5 bases between. From germline, CDR1 is KGHDR and CDR2 SFDVKD. CDR3 length: 14 residues. CDR3 DNA: TGTGCCACCAGTGATTTAGGGGACACCGGGGAGCTGTTTTTT. Amino acid sequence: CATSDLGDTGELFF.

The chain joins TRBV30 to TRBJ1-1, with 7 bases matching TRBD1. The CDR3 has 16 residues. Trimming at V came to 1 base and at J to 4 bases, leaving 12 bases not matched to a gene. Germline-derived CDR1 and CDR2 are GTSNPN and SVGIG (reference sequence). The CDR3 is CAWSGRHDRAVTEAFF. The DNA for the CDR3 is TGTGCCTGGAGTGGCAGACACGACAGGGCGGTCACTGAAGCTTTCTTT.

The rearrangement joins TRBV18 to TRBJ2-1; 7 bases are a match to TRBD2. Germline CDR1 reads KGHSH; CDR2 reads LQKENI. This CDR3 region has 15 residues. Losses at the gene ends were 0 bases for V and 10 bases for J; bases not matched to a gene: 9. CDR3 DNA: TGTGCCAGCTCACCACCGGCGGGAGCGTCGGGAGAGCAGTTCTTC. Translated, it gives CASSPPAGASGEQFF.

The rearrangement joins TRBV5-4 to TRBJ2-7; 8 bases are shared with TRBD2. CDR3 length: 15 amino acids. V gave up 4 bases and J gave up 3 bases; unmatched junction bases: 9. Germline V gene lookup returns CDR1 SGHNT and CDR2 YYREEE (reference sequence). CDR3 nucleotides: TGTGCCAGCAGCCCGAAGAGCGGGAGAGACTACGAGCAGTACTTC. Translation: CASSPKSGRDYEQYF. The full variable domain, its missing parts supplied by reference TRBV5-4 and TRBJ2-7, is ETGVTQSPTHLIKTRGQQVTLRCSSQSGHNTVSWYQQALGQGPQFIFQYYREEENGRGNFPPRFSGLQFPNYSSELNVNALELDDSALYLCASSPKSGRDYEQYFGPGTRLTVT.

The rearrangement uses TRBV2 and TRBJ2-4; possible D gene TRBD1, 6 bases. CDR3 length: 14 amino acids. Between the trimmed V and J ends, which lost 2 bases and 4 bases, there was a span of 9 bases. CDR1 SNHLY and CDR2 FYNNEI come from the germline V gene. The CDR3 is CASSERTAKNIQYF. In DNA, the CDR3 is TGTGCCAGCAGTGAAAGGACAGCTAAAAACATTCAGTACTTC.

The chain combines TRBV19 with TRBJ1-4, with 7 bases identical to TRBD1. The V and J ends lost 8 bases and 8 bases, in that order; junction bases with no gene match: 11. This CDR3 comprises 14 residues. CDR1 and CDR2 (germline): LNHDA, SQIVND (reference sequence). The CDR3 DNA is TGTGCCAGTGAAAACAGGGGATTGGGCGAAAAACTGTTTTTT. Amino acid sequence: CASENRGLGEKLFF.

The chain employs TRBV9 and TRBJ2-1; the match to TRBD1 covers 10 bases. V lost 0 bases, J lost 7 bases, and 4 bases stayed unmatched. The germline gives CDR1 SGDLS, CDR2 YYNGEE. The CDR3 totals 15 residues. CDR3 amino acids: CASSVGGQGFNEQFF. The CDR3, as DNA: TGTGCCAGCAGCGTAGGGGGACAGGGGTTTAATGAGCAGTTCTTC. The variable domain in full, completed from reference TRBV9 and TRBJ2-1, reads DSGVTQTPKHLITATGQRVTLRCSPRSGDLSVYWYQQSLDQGLQFLIQYYNGEERAKGNILERFSAQQFPDLHSELNLSSLELGDSALYFCASSVGGQGFNEQFFGPGTRLTVL.

The V gene is TRBV2, the J gene TRBJ2-5; D is unclear. This CDR3 is built from 14 residues. With 5 bases removed from V and 5 bases from J, the gap between germline ends came to 15 bases. Germline CDR1 SNHLY, CDR2 FYNNEI. CDR3 protein: CASSPRATGETQYF. The CDR3 coding sequence is TGTGCCAGCAGTCCCCGTGCGACTGGGGAGACCCAGTACTTC. The full variable domain, rest sourced from reference TRBV2 and TRBJ2-5, is EPEVTQTPSHQVTQMGQEVILRCVPISNHLYFYWYRQILGQKVEFLVSFYNNEISEKSEIFDDQFSVERPDGSNFTLKIRSTKLEDSAMYFCASSPRATGETQYFGPGTRLLVL.

The chain combines TRBV10-3 with TRBJ1-2; 10 bases fit TRBD1. The CDR3 is made up of 16 amino acids. CDR1 ENHRY and CDR2 SYGVKD come from the germline V gene. Germline trimming cut 3 bases from V and 6 bases from J; bases unmatched to any gene: 10. The CDR3, as DNA: TGTGCCATCAGTGAACCCGACTCTGGGACAGGGGATGGCTACACCTTC. This sequence encodes CAISEPDSGTGDGYTF.

The CDR3 region is CASSSQWAGASTDTQYF. The CDR3 DNA follows: TGCGCCAGCAGCTCCCAATGGGCGGGAGCTAGCACAGATACGCAGTATTTT. The rearrangement uses TRBV5-1 and TRBJ2-3; 7 bases are shared with TRBD2. Germline CDR1 and CDR2: SGHRS and YFSETQ. The CDR3 length is 17 residues. V dropped 3 bases and J dropped 0; count of bases not matched to a gene: 10. The full variable domain, in which reference TRBV5-1 and TRBJ2-3 provide the parts outside the CDR3, is KAGVTQTPRYLIKTRGQQVTLSCSPISGHRSVSWYQQTPGQGLQFLFEYFSETQRNKGNFPGRFSGRQFSNSRSEMNVSTLELGDSALYLCASSSQWAGASTDTQYFGPGTRLTVL.

This sequence joins TRBV28 and TRBJ2-5; perhaps TRBD2 as D (5 bases). V was trimmed by 1 base and J by 2 bases, leaving 8 bases between them. CDR3 length: 14 amino acids. CDR1 MDHEN and CDR2 SYDVKM come from the germline V gene. CDR3 in DNA: TGTGCCAGCAGTTTATCGGGGATTCAAGAGACCCAGTACTTC. This codes for CASSLSGIQETQYF.

The V and J genes are TRBV5-4 and TRBJ1-3; a possible D gene is TRBD1 (6 bases). Germline CDR1 reads SGHNT; CDR2 reads YYREEE (reference sequence). CDR3 size: 16 residues. With 2 bases removed from V and 0 bases from J, the gap between germline ends came to 12 bases. The CDR3: CASSFGGASSGNTIYF. CDR3 coding DNA: TGTGCCAGCAGCTTTGGGGGGGCTTCCTCTGGAAACACCATATATTTT.

This clone was detected only a few times. The chain links TRBV6-5 to TRBJ1-2, with D unresolved. Trimming left V 6 bases short and J 8 bases short, with 16 bases between. Per germline, CDR1 MNHEY and CDR2 SVGAGI. The length of the CDR3 is 13 residues. The CDR3 DNA reads TGTGCCAGCAGACGGGAGGAGGTGCGGGGCTACACCTTC. Its translation is CASRREEVRGYTF.

The chain recombines TRBV27 with TRBJ2-7, with a weak D call TRBD2 (5 bases). Trimming cost V 5 bases and J 5 bases, with 13 bases left between them. The CDR3 spans 13 residues. CDR1 and CDR2 (germline): MNHEY, SMNVEV (reference sequence). The DNA of the CDR3 is TGTGCCAGCAGTCCGGACCCCGGGGACGAGCAGTACTTC. Its protein is CASSPDPGDEQYF.

At least ten counts were recorded for this clone. The chain uses TRBV7-2 and TRBJ2-1, with 13 bases that match TRBD2. The germline V gene has CDR1 SGHTA and CDR2 FQGNSA. The CDR3 is 19 residues long. With 1 base clipped from V and 5 bases from J, the junction kept 11 bases outside the gene matches. The CDR3 reads CASSLEVELAGGPNNEQFF. The CDR3 bases are TGTGCCAGCAGCTTAGAGGTTGAACTAGCGGGAGGGCCCAACAATGAGCAGTTCTTC.

The rearrangement links TRBV27 to TRBJ1-5; unclear D gene. The V end was cut by 2 bases, the J end by 0 bases, with 8 bases between. Germline CDR1 MNHEY, CDR2 SMNVEV (reference sequence). The CDR3 sequence is 15 residues long. CDR3 region: CASSLTPHSNQPQHF. CDR3 bases: TGTGCCAGCAGTTTAACGCCACATAGCAATCAGCCCCAGCATTTT.

The count of this clone is one. The chain has TRBV27 and TRBJ2-4; 10 bases are a match to TRBD2. The CDR3 length is 19 residues. Germline V gene lookup returns CDR1 MNHEY and CDR2 SMNVEV (reference sequence). The trim removed 4 bases at V and 7 bases at J, leaving 19 bases unmatched. CDR3 DNA: TGTGCCAGCAGTTCTATCCCCTTTTTCGGGACTAGCGCCATTAACATTCAGTACTTC. It codes for CASSSIPFFGTSAINIQYF.